The rows below give T cell receptor beta chains drawn from one sample of a study of shared T cell receptors in the human thymus. The repertoire was sequenced with immunoSEQ multiplex PCR; TCRdb's copy has only in-frame clones and lacks some. The sample contains a few hundred thousand clones, around 93% of which appear only once. Source material: thymocytes. Receptors originate from a human donor. The conserved cysteine and the conserved F or W are not part of the CDR3 here.

>TRBJ2-3|TRBV7-3
ASSLRGGSDTQY
>TRBJ1-1|TRBV28
ASLSTEAF
>TRBJ2-3|TRBV19
ASTPGPTDTQY
>TRBJ2-1|TRBV28
ASQGQAPQF
>TRBJ1-5|TRBV25-1
ASSPSARDLNQPQH
>TRBJ1-1|TRBV6-1
ASQQELDTEAF
>TRBJ2-7|TRBV27
ASSLSGVRRGRPYEQY
>TRBJ1-1|TRBV5-6
ASSRERGNTEAF
>TRBJ1-1|TRBV20-1
SASGGEEAF
>TRBJ2-7|TRBV28
ASSLRRDSYEQY
>TRBJ2-3|TRBV4-2
ASSQEQDNPPLGTDTQY
>TRBJ1-3|TRBV10-3
ATSGNTIY
>TRBJ1-1|TRBV15
ATSRDRTGGAGTEAF
>TRBJ2-7|TRBV5-1
ASKGLGKYEQY
>TRBJ2-7|TRBV6-1
ASSEDRAAIFYEQY
>TRBJ2-7|TRBV19
ASSIKGTNSYEQY
>TRBJ2-5|TRBV7-6
ASSLAGGDQETQY
>TRBJ2-3|TRBV28
ASSPDRGDWVVEDTQY
>TRBJ1-3|TRBV7-2
ASSFMTGCTRNTIY
>TRBJ2-6|TRBV27
ASSSHSLRVRANVLT
>TRBJ2-1|TRBV5-6
ASSFRTGPLSYNEQF
>TRBJ2-7|TRBV4-3
ASSQDGDGARGEYEQY
>TRBJ1-4|TRBV13
ASSEKPGQGDEEKLF
>TRBJ2-4|TRBV11-2
ASSLEVRNIQY
>TRBJ2-1|TRBV4-2
ASSQVTASGRRNEQF
>TRBJ2-1|TRBV5-4
ASSSRLAGRNEQF
>TRBJ2-7|TRBV5-1
ASRGGGPGHEQY
>TRBJ2-5|TRBV5-1
ASSWGAGYQETQY